Following are 21 T cell receptor beta chains from one sample sequenced in a study of cytomegalovirus exposure and HLA in healthy donors. PCR employed 60 Vbeta and 13 Jbeta primers. Generated by immunoSEQ multiplex PCR, the TCRdb table keeps only in-frame clones and is missing some. The data show some 160,000 clones, approximately 88% seen once. The specimen sequenced was PBMCs. Receptor source: a woman under 30 in good health and CMV-seronegative.

The rearrangement links TRBV6-6 to TRBJ2-2; 9 nucleotides agree with TRBD1. The CDR3 is made up of 15 amino acids. CDR1 and CDR2 (germline): MNHNY, SVGAGI (reference sequence). Trimming at V came to 3 bases and at J to 7 bases, leaving 6 bases not matched to a gene. CDR3 region: CASSYGQGRHGELFF. The CDR3 coding sequence is TGTGCCAGCAGTTATGGACAGGGGAGGCACGGGGAGCTGTTTTTT.

CDR3 DNA sequence: TGTGCCAGCACCCCCTCGACAGGGCTGAACACTGAAGCTTTCTTT. Its translation: CASTPSTGLNTEAFF. The chain has TRBV6-5 and TRBJ1-1; 7 bases map to TRBD1. The CDR3 covers 15 residues. The J segment lost 0 bases and the V segment lost 7 bases, leaving 8 bases of the junction unmatched. Germline-derived CDR1 and CDR2 are MNHEY and SVGAGI.

The chain carries TRBV5-6 and TRBJ2-7, with TRBD2 matching 13 bases. V was clipped by 1 base and J by 5 bases; unmatched bases: 6. Per germline, CDR1 SGHDT and CDR2 YYEEEE. The CDR3 spans 16 residues. CDR3 in DNA: TGTGCCAGCAGCTTGTCGGGAGGGACTAGCGGGGACGAGCAGTACTTC. Its translation is CASSLSGGTSGDEQYF.

The CDR3 region is CASRAANYGYTF. CDR3 DNA sequence: TGTGCCAGCAGGGCGGCTAACTATGGCTACACCTTC. The rearrangement links TRBV6-1 to TRBJ1-2; the D is unclear. CDR3 length: 12 amino acids. Germline assignment: CDR1 MNHNS and CDR2 SASEGT. V gave up 6 bases and J gave up 0 bases, with 5 bases separating them.

The chain combines TRBV2 with TRBJ1-2, with D perhaps TRBD1 (5 bases). V lost 6 bases to trimming and J lost 4 bases, with 15 bases between them. The CDR3 totals 14 residues. Germline lookup yields CDR1 SNHLY and CDR2 FYNNEI. DNA for the CDR3: TGTGCCAGCAGCCCCGCCGTACAGGCCTATGGCTACACCTTC. Translation gives CASSPAVQAYGYTF.

The chain carries TRBV6-5 and TRBJ1-2; maybe TRBD1 (6 bases). The V and J ends lost 2 bases and 8 bases respectively, with 12 bases between them. Per the germline V gene, CDR1 is MNHEY and CDR2 is SVGAGI. The CDR3 consists of 13 residues. The CDR3 DNA sequence: TGTGCCAGCAGTTACCTCGAGGGGGTCGGCTACACCTTC. Protein sequence: CASSYLEGVGYTF.

This sequence joins TRBV27 and TRBJ2-7; 9 positions agree with TRBD1. V gave up 3 bases and J gave up 4 bases; unmatched junction bases: 7. CDR1 MNHEY and CDR2 SMNVEV come from the germline V gene (reference sequence). The CDR3 is made up of 15 amino acids. The CDR3 here is CASSLGTGPRYEQYF. DNA of the CDR3: TGTGCCAGCAGTTTGGGGACAGGGCCCAGGTACGAGCAGTACTTC.

This chain connects TRBV14 to TRBJ1-2; perhaps TRBD1 as D (6 bases). The CDR3 runs 14 residues. V was cut by 4 bases and J by 4 bases, with 13 bases left in between. Germline V gives CDR1 SGHDN, CDR2 FVKESK. CDR3 amino acids: CASSLIQGGYGYTF. The DNA of the CDR3 is TGTGCCAGCAGCCTAATACAGGGTGGCTATGGCTACACCTTC.

V gene TRBV2 combines with J gene TRBJ2-7; 9 bases agree with TRBD1. This CDR3 region has 14 residues. V dropped 3 bases and J dropped 5; count of bases not matched to a gene: 5. Germline CDR1 and CDR2: SNHLY and FYNNEI. The CDR3 protein is CASSEETGGHEQYF. CDR3 DNA: TGTGCCAGCAGTGAGGAAACAGGGGGCCACGAGCAGTACTTC.

This chain links TRBV10-3 with TRBJ2-5; a possible D gene is TRBD2 (6 bases). Trimming shortened V by 0 bases and J by 5 bases, and 16 bases separated the two germline ends. CDR3 length equals 16 residues. CDR1 is ENHRY and CDR2 is SYGVKD in the germline V gene. The CDR3 DNA reads TGTGCCATCAGTGAGTCGCAAAGGGGTCGGGGGGAGACCCAGTACTTC. Its protein product is CAISESQRGRGETQYF.

The chain combines TRBV27 with TRBJ1-1, with TRBD1 identical over 7 bases. After removal of 8 bases from V and 5 bases from J, the junction contained 8 bases not matched to a gene. The CDR3 covers 13 residues. CDR1 and CDR2 from the germline V gene are MNHEY and SMNVEV (reference sequence). The CDR3 region is CASSTGVGTEAFF. CDR3 DNA: TGTGCCAGCTCCACAGGGGTGGGGACTGAAGCTTTCTTT.

The chain joins TRBV28 to TRBJ1-2; 7 positions match TRBD1. Germline V gives CDR1 MDHEN, CDR2 SYDVKM. CDR3 length: 14 residues. Trimming took 11 bases from V and 4 from J; bases not matched to a gene: 13. CDR3 DNA sequence: TGTGCCGGAAAGAGAGGGGGCCGTGGCTATGGCTACACCTTC. The encoded protein is CAGKRGGRGYGYTF.

The chain uses TRBV11-1 and TRBJ2-2; no reliable D call. Germline loops: CDR1 SGHAT, CDR2 FQDESV (reference sequence). Trimming cost V 1 base and J 4 bases, with 7 bases left between them. The CDR3 runs 14 residues. The CDR3 DNA is TGTGCCAGCAGCTTAGTAGCAACCACCGGGGAGCTGTTTTTT. Its protein product is CASSLVATTGELFF.

CDR3 region: CASSGVAGGHYNEQFF. The CDR3 DNA reads TGCGCCAGCAGTGGGGTAGCGGGGGGTCATTACAATGAGCAGTTCTTC. The genes are TRBV10-1 and TRBJ2-1, with 10 bases aligning to TRBD2. V dropped 4 bases and J dropped 4; count of bases not matched to a gene: 7. In germline, CDR1 is WNHNN, CDR2 SYGVQD (reference sequence). The CDR3 spans 16 residues.

The rearrangement joins TRBV29-1 to TRBJ2-3; 14 bases line up with TRBD2. The CDR3 sequence is 22 residues long. With 5 bases clipped from V and 4 bases from J, the junction kept 26 bases outside the gene matches. Germline CDR1 reads SQVTM; CDR2 reads ANQGSEA. The CDR3 sequence: CSVRRGTSGGRASSDLSDTQYF. In DNA, the CDR3 is TGCAGCGTTCGGCGGGGGACTAGCGGGGGTAGGGCGTCGTCTGATTTATCAGATACGCAGTATTTT.

The table lists this clone with a count of one. V is TRBV6-1 and J is TRBJ2-7; tentative D call: TRBD1 (7 bases). In germline, CDR1 is MNHNS, CDR2 SASEGT. This CDR3 spans 14 amino acids. Trimming shortened V by 8 bases and J by 10 bases, and 24 bases separated the two germline ends. CDR3: CASHKSGGPEGQYF. The CDR3 bases are TGTGCCAGCCACAAATCAGGGGGGCCGGAGGGACAGTACTTC.

The chain recombines TRBV18 with TRBJ2-1; D might be TRBD2 (6 bases). V lost 3 bases and J 5 bases, leaving 14 bases between the germline ends. This CDR3 has 15 amino acids. Germline values: CDR1 KGHSH, CDR2 LQKENI. The CDR3 here is CASSPTRRTNNEQFF. As DNA, the CDR3 is TGTGCCAGCTCACCCACGAGGCGGACTAACAATGAGCAGTTCTTC. The full variable domain, with the rest looked up from reference TRBV18 and TRBJ2-1, is NAGVMQNPRHLVRRRGQEARLRCSPMKGHSHVYWYRQLPEEGLKFMVYLQKENIIDESGMPKERFSAEFPKEGPSILRIQQVVRGDSAAYFCASSPTRRTNNEQFFGPGTRLTVL.

The V and J genes are TRBV28 and TRBJ2-5; 8 nucleotides agree with TRBD1. There are 16 residues in the CDR3. The J segment lost 6 bases and the V segment lost 5 bases, leaving 14 bases of the junction unmatched. CDR1 and CDR2 from the germline V gene are MDHEN and SYDVKM. CDR3 sequence reads: CASSIQGAPPGKTQYF. DNA for the CDR3: TGTGCCAGCAGTATTCAGGGGGCTCCCCCGGGGAAGACCCAGTACTTC.

The V and J genes are TRBV29-1 and TRBJ2-6, with a weak D call TRBD1 (7 bases). The CDR3 contains 17 residues. In germline, CDR1 is SQVTM, CDR2 ANQGSEA. V was trimmed by 5 bases and J by 0 bases, leaving 17 bases between them. The CDR3 reads CSVPGGGPSSGANVLTF. For the CDR3, the DNA is TGCAGCGTTCCTGGAGGGGGCCCTAGCTCTGGGGCCAACGTCCTGACTTTC.

V gene TRBV5-1 combines with J gene TRBJ1-2, with TRBD1 matching over 9 bases. CDR3 length: 14 amino acids. The germline V gene encodes CDR1 SGHRS and CDR2 YFSETQ. The junction had 6 bases not matched to a gene; V was cut back by 4 bases and J by 5 bases. This chain's CDR3 is CASSARDRVYGYTF. Written as DNA, the CDR3 is TGCGCCAGCAGCGCGCGGGACAGGGTTTATGGCTACACCTTC.

The chain joins TRBV13 to TRBJ2-5; TRBD2 agrees at 8 bases. The CDR3 is 14 residues long. The V and J ends lost 7 bases and 2 bases, in that order; junction bases with no gene match: 6. Germline values: CDR1 PRHDT, CDR2 FYEKMQ (reference sequence). The CDR3: CASTPGLDQETQYF. The CDR3 nucleotides are TGTGCCAGCACCCCGGGACTAGATCAAGAGACCCAGTACTTC.